These T cell receptor beta chains were read from a single sample in a study of cytomegalovirus exposure and HLA in healthy donors. TCRdb's copy holds only in-frame clones and misses some; the assay was immunoSEQ multiplex PCR. This sample has some 140,000 clones, with around four fifths found just once. What was sequenced was PBMCs. The receptor set was obtained from a man younger than 40 in good health and CMV-seropositive. CDR3s include the opening cysteine and the closing phenylalanine or tryptophan. The D gene is left open where the match is weak. Clone sizes are given selectively: once, few, many, or a class where the clone is expanded.

cdr3_nt,cdr3_aa,j_call,d_call,clone_size,v_call
TGCGCCAGCACAGACCAGGGCGCCAAATTCACAGATACGCAGTATTTT,CASTDQGAKFTDTQYF,TRBJ2-3,NA,NA,TRBV5-1
TGTGCCAGCAGCTTAGAGAGACAGGGGAATGGCTACACCTTC,CASSLERQGNGYTF,TRBJ1-2,TRBD1,NA,TRBV16
TGTGCCAGTAGTAACAGGGAAATTCAGTACTTC,CASSNREIQYF,TRBJ2-4,NA,NA,TRBV19
TGCGCCAGCAGCCTCGGGCTAGCGGGGCCCCAAGAGACCCAGTACTTC,CASSLGLAGPQETQYF,TRBJ2-5,TRBD2,NA,TRBV5-1
TGCAGCGTCCGTAGGCGAGGTTCGTACAGGGGGCGCGCAATGAACACTGAAGCTTTCTTT,CSVRRRGSYRGRAMNTEAFF,TRBJ1-1,TRBD1,once,TRBV29-1
TGTGCCAGCTCACCACCACGGACTAGAACCTACGAGCAGTACTTC,CASSPPRTRTYEQYF,TRBJ2-7,TRBD2,once,TRBV18
TGCGCCAGCAGTCGGGGATTAGCGGGCAGCACAGATACGCAGTATTTT,CASSRGLAGSTDTQYF,TRBJ2-3,TRBD2,NA,TRBV10-1
TGTGCCAGCAGTGTTCTGAGGAAAAATGGCTACACCTTC,CASSVLRKNGYTF,TRBJ1-2,NA,once,TRBV6-1
TGTGCCAGCAGTTACCGGAGGGAGGTTACCGGGGAGCTGTTTTTT,CASSYRREVTGELFF,TRBJ2-2,NA,NA,TRBV6-5
TGTGCCAGCAGCTCAGGTGGCAGGGGGCTAGAAAAACTGTTTTTT,CASSSGGRGLEKLFF,TRBJ1-4,TRBD1,NA,TRBV9
TGTGCCAGCAGCCCCCCCGGTGGTGAGCAGTTCTTC,CASSPPGGEQFF,TRBJ2-1,NA,NA,TRBV6-6
TGTGCCAGCAGAGCTGATAATAGCAATCAGCCCCAGCATTTT,CASRADNSNQPQHF,TRBJ1-5,NA,NA,TRBV2
TGTGCCAGTAGTGCGGGACAGTACCTTAATGAAAAACTGTTTTTT,CASSAGQYLNEKLFF,TRBJ1-4,TRBD1,few,TRBV19
TGTGCCAGCAGCGTAGCGGGAGATACGCAGTATTTT,CASSVAGDTQYF,TRBJ2-3,NA,NA,TRBV9
TGTGCCAGCAGCCTTTCTCGGGGTCCCTATAATTCACCCCTCCACTTT,CASSLSRGPYNSPLHF,TRBJ1-6,NA,NA,TRBV7-8
TGTGCCAGTAGGAGTCAGGCTCTCTATGGCTACACCTTC,CASRSQALYGYTF,TRBJ1-2,NA,NA,TRBV19
TGTGCCAGTAGTCCCGGGACAGGGATCTATGGCTACACCTTC,CASSPGTGIYGYTF,TRBJ1-2,TRBD1,NA,TRBV19
TGTGCCAGCAATCTCCGGGACAGCGGCTATGGCTACACCTTC,CASNLRDSGYGYTF,TRBJ1-2,TRBD1,NA,TRBV2
TGTGCCAGCAGCTTTTGGGGCGGGAGGGGGAACATGAACACTGAAGCTTTCTTT,CASSFWGGRGNMNTEAFF,TRBJ1-1,NA,once,TRBV7-2
TGTGCGAGTGTGGCAGGGGGTCTCGCCTACAATGAGCAGTTCTTC,CASVAGGLAYNEQFF,TRBJ2-1,TRBD1,NA,TRBV7-9
TGTGCCAGTAGTATAATTAAACTAGCGGGAGATACCGGGGAGCTGTTTTTT,CASSIIKLAGDTGELFF,TRBJ2-2,TRBD2,NA,TRBV19
TGTGCCTGGAGTGGACAGCACACTGAAGCTTTCTTT,CAWSGQHTEAFF,TRBJ1-1,NA,NA,TRBV30
TGCAGCGTTGAAGGGACTAGCGGGGCGGAAGATACGCAGTATTTT,CSVEGTSGAEDTQYF,TRBJ2-3,TRBD2,NA,TRBV29-1
TGTGCCAGCAGCGTAGCCCCGGACATGAACACTGAAGCTTTCTTT,CASSVAPDMNTEAFF,TRBJ1-1,NA,NA,TRBV9
TGTGCCAGCAGCTTAGGCCTAAGCGAGACCCAGTACTTC,CASSLGLSETQYF,TRBJ2-5,NA,medium-sized,TRBV11-3